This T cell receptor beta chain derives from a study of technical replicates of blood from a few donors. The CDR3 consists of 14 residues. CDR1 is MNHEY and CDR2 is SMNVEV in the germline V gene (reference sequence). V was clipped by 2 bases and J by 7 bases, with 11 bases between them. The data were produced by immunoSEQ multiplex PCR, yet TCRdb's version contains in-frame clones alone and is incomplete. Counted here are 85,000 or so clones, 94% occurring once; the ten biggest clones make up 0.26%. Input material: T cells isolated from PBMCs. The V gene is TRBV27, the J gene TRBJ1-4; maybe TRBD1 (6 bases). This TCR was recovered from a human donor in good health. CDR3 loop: CASSLQGKGEKLFF. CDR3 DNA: TGTGCCAGCAGTTTACAGGGGAAGGGTGAAAAACTGTTTTTT. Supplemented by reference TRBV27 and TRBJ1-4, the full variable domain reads EAQVTQNPRYLITVTGKKLTVTCSQNMNHEYMSWYRQDPGLGLRQIYYSMNVEVTDKGDVPEGYKVSRKEKRNFPLILESPSPNQTSLYFCASSLQGKGEKLFFGSGTQLSVL.